These 4 T cell receptor beta chains came from one sample sequenced in a study of cytomegalovirus exposure and HLA in healthy donors. Primers: 60 Vbeta forward and 13 Jbeta reverse. Profiling relied on immunoSEQ multiplex PCR, and the TCRdb table lists in-frame clones only, not all of them. The top ten hold 3.7% of the sample, which has roughly 200,000 clones, 77% seen once. Material: PBMCs. These receptors all come from an older woman in good health and CMV-seropositive.

V is TRBV27 and J is TRBJ2-3; D remains ambiguous. From germline, CDR1 is MNHEY and CDR2 SMNVEV (reference sequence). V lost 6 bases and J 3 bases, leaving 7 bases between the germline ends. CDR3 size: 12 residues. DNA of the CDR3: TGTGCCAGCAGACGAACTACAGATACGCAGTATTTT. Translated: CASRRTTDTQYF.

Details on this clone: The same CDR3 is also encoded by other DNA sequences in this sample. The V call is TRBV18, the J call TRBJ2-7; D may be TRBD1 (6 bases). Trimming pared 1 base from V and 3 bases from J, leaving 7 bases between. From germline, CDR1 is KGHSH and CDR2 LQKENI. CDR3 length equals 13 residues. The chain's CDR3 is CASSPQQGYEQYF. CDR3 in DNA: TGTGCCAGCTCACCACAACAGGGCTACGAGCAGTACTTC.

The sample holds a few counts of this clone. V usage is TRBV28 and J usage is TRBJ2-1; 14 bases line up with TRBD2. CDR3 size: 15 residues. Looked up from germline, CDR1 is MDHEN and CDR2 is SYDVKM. The J segment lost 8 bases and the V segment lost 7 bases, leaving 7 bases of the junction unmatched. This CDR3 reads CASTRGTSGSYEQFF. DNA for the CDR3: TGTGCCAGCACCCGCGGGACTAGCGGGAGTTATGAGCAGTTCTTC.

CDR3 amino acids: CASSLTISGEQYF. The CDR3 DNA reads as TGTGCCAGCAGCCTCACCATTAGCGGCGAGCAGTACTTC. The chain couples TRBV4-2 to TRBJ2-7; tentatively, D is TRBD2 (6 bases). Trimming removed 4 bases from V and 6 bases from J, with 13 bases in between. From germline, CDR1 is LGHNA and CDR2 YNFKEQ. The CDR3 has 13 amino acids.